This TCR beta chain originates from a study of blood T cell repertoires in COVID-19. The germline V gene encodes CDR1 SGDLS and CDR2 YYNGEE. This CDR3 comprises 13 residues. Trimming at V came to 6 bases and at J to 3 bases, leaving 3 bases not matched to a gene. The assay was immunoSEQ multiplex PCR, and TCRdb's table has in-frame clones only and misses some. The repertoire holds roughly 250,000 clones, 86% seen once, with more than 2% in the top ten. Input material: PBMCs or T cells enriched from blood (not recorded which). The V call is TRBV9, the J call TRBJ2-3, with 8 bases lining up with TRBD1. The TCR was taken from a woman aged 45-59 years who had recovered from COVID-19. The chain's CDR3 is CASNRQGTDTQYF. Here the CDR3 DNA reads TGTGCCAGCAACAGACAGGGGACAGATACGCAGTATTTT.